This T cell receptor (beta chain) was sequenced during a study of CD8+ T cells in alopecia areata. Study at large: Treated patients were given 5 to 10 mg oral tofacitinib twice daily. Study-wide points: In lesional scalp, particularly from alopecia totalis/universalis, clonality was higher than in normal scalp.

The germline CDR1 and CDR2 sequences are SGHRS and YFSETQ. Trimming pared 4 bases from V and 2 bases from J, leaving 18 bases between. CDR3 length equals 16 residues. Treatment here: oral pan-JAK inhibitor, 5-10 mg twice daily. Sequencing templates came from extracted RNA that was reverse transcribed into cDNA. Repertoires were generated with immunoSEQ multiplex PCR, while TCRdb's copy carries only in-frame clones and drops some. The sample records more than 200,000 clones, roughly 40% being singletons. This clone was detected only a few times. The target antigen is unknown. The TCR sequence derives from a human donor with alopecia areata. This rearrangement joins TRBV5-1 to TRBJ2-5; D may be TRBD1 (6 bases). The sequences come from CD4+ T cells sorted from blood, collected around week 37, from a patient treated with tofacitinib. The CDR3, as DNA: TGCGCCAGCAGCCCCGGACAGCAATCCTCTCAAGAGACCCAGTACTTC. Protein: CASSPGQQSSQETQYF.